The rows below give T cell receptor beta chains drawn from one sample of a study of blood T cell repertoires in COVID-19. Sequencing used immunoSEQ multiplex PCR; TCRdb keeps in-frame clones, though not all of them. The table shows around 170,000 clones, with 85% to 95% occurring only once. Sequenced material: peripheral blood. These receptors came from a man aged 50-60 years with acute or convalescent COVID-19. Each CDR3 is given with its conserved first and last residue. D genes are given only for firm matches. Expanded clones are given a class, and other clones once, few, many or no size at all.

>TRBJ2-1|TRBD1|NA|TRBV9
TGTGCCAGCAGCGTGGGGACAGGGGGGAACAATGAGCAGTTCTTC
CASSVGTGGNNEQFF
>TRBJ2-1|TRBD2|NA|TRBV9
TGTGCCAGCAGCGTAGACCCCCGTAGATCCTCTCTAAGGCGGGAGGCGGAGCAGTTCTTC
CASSVDPRRSSLRREAEQFF
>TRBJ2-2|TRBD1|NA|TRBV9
TGTGCCAGCAGCCGACAGGGGCCCTACAACACCGGGGAGCTGTTTTTT
CASSRQGPYNTGELFF
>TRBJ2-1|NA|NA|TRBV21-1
TGTGCCAGCAGCTCCCAACCCCGGGACAGGGTTTACAATGAGCAGTTCTTC
CASSSQPRDRVYNEQFF
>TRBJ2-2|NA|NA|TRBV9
TGTGCCAGCAGCGTCACCCTAACCGGGGAGCTGTTTTTT
CASSVTLTGELFF
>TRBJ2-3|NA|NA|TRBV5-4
TGTGCCAGCAGCTTGGCGGGGACAACTAGCACAGATACGCAGTATTTT
CASSLAGTTSTDTQYF
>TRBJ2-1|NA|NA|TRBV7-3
TGTGCCAGCAGCTTAGATTTGGGAGTTGAGCAGTTCTTC
CASSLDLGVEQFF
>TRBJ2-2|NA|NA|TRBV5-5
TGTGCCAGCGGACTGGGGAACACCGGGGAGCTGTTTTTT
CASGLGNTGELFF
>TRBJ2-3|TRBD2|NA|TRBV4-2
TGTGCCAGCAGCCAAGGGACTAGCGGGAGCCCAGATACGCAGTATTTT
CASSQGTSGSPDTQYF
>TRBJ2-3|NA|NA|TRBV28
TGTGCCAGCACCCTCGTCGGGGGGCCGACAGATACGCAGTATTTT
CASTLVGGPTDTQYF
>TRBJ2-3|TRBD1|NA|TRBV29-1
TGCAGCTCCGGTGGGACAGGGGGCGCAGATACGCAGTATTTT
CSSGGTGGADTQYF
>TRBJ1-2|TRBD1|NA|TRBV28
TGTGCCTTATCTCCGGGACAGGGTTATGGCTACACCTTC
CALSPGQGYGYTF
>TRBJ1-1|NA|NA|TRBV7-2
TGTGCCAGCAGCTCCTGGGACCCTTTAGGCGAAGGGGGTGAAGCTTTCTTT
CASSSWDPLGEGGEAFF
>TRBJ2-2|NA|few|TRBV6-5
TGTGCCAGCAGCTTGACCGGGGCGAACACCGGGGAGCTGTTTTTT
CASSLTGANTGELFF
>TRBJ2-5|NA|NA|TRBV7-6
TGTGCCAGCAGCTTAGTCGGGGGAAACCAAGAGACCCAGTACTTC
CASSLVGGNQETQYF